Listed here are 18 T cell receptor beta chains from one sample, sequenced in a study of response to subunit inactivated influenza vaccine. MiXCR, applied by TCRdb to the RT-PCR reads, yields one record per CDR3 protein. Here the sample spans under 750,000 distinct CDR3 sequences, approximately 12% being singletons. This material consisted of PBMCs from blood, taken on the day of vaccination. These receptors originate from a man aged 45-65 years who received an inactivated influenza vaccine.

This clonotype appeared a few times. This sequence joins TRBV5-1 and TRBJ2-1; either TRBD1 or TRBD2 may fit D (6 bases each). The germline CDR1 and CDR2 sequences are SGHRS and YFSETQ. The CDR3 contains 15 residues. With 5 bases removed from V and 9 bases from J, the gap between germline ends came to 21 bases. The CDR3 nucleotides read TGCGCCAGCAGTAGAGGGGGGCCTACATCAAGTGAGCAGTTCTTC. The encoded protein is CASSRGGPTSSEQFF.

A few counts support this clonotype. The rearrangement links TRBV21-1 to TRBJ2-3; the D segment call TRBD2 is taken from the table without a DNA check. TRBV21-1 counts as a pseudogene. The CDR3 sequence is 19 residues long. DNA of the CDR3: TGTGCCAGCAGCAAGATCAGGGCCCACCCCACTTCGTCCACAGATACGCAGTATTTT. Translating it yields CASSKIRAHPTSSTDTQYF.

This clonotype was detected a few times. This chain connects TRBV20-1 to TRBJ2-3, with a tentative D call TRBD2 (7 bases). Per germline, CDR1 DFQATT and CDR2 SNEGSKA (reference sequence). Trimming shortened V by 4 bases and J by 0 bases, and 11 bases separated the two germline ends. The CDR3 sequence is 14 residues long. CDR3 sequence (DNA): TGCAGTGCTACCGGGGGGCTAAGCACAGATACGCAGTATTTT. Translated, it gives CSATGGLSTDTQYF.

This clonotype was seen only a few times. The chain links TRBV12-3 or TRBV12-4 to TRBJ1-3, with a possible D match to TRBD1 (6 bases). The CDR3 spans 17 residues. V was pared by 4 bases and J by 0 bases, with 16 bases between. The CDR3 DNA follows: TGTGCCAGCAGTTCAGGACAGTTCTCCGGCTCTGGAAACACCATATATTTT. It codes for CASSSGQFSGSGNTIYF.

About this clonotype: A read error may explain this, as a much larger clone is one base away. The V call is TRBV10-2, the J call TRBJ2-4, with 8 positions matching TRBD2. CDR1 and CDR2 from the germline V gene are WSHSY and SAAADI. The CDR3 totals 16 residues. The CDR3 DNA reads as TGCGCCAGCAGTGAGGGGGAAGGACTAGCCAAAAAGATTCAGTACTTC. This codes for CASSEGEGLAKKIQYF.

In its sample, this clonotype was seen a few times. The CDR3 reads CASSSTPGGTSYGYTF. The DNA of the CDR3 is TGTGCCAGCAGCTCCACACCAGGGGGCACTTCGTATGGCTACACCTTC. The chain links TRBV5-6 to TRBJ1-2, with 8 bases identical to TRBD1. This CDR3 contains 16 residues. Germline V gives CDR1 SGHDT, CDR2 YYEEEE. With V trimmed by 3 bases and J by 5 bases, 12 bases remained unmatched.

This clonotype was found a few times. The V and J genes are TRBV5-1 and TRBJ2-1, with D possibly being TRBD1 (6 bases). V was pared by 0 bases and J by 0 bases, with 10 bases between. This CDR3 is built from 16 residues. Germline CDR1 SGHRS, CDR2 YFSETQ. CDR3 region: CASSLVGRGSYNEQFF. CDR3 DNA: TGCGCCAGCAGCTTGGTTGGCAGGGGCTCCTACAATGAGCAGTTCTTC.

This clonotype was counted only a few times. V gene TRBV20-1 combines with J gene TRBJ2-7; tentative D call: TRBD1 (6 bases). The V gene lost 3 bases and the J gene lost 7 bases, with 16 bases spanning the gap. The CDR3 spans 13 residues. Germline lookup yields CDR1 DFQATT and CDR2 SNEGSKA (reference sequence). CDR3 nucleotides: TGCAGTGCTAGTTTCCCAGGGGTGGGGGAGCAGTACTTC. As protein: CSASFPGVGEQYF.

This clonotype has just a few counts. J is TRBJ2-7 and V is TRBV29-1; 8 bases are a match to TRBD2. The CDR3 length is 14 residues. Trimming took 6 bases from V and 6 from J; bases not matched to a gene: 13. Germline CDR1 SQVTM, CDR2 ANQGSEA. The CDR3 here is CSVLGLAGLSEQYF. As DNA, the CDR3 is TGCAGCGTCCTTGGGTTAGCGGGACTGAGCGAGCAGTACTTC.

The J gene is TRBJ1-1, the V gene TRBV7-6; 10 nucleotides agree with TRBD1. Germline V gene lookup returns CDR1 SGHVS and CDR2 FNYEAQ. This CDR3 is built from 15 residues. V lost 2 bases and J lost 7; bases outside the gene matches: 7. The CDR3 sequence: CASSLRTGTGVEAFF. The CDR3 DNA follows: TGTGCCAGCAGCTTAAGAACCGGGACAGGGGTTGAAGCTTTCTTT.

CDR3 region: CASSDVGLTSGRRSDTQYF. The CDR3 DNA sequence: TGTGCCAGCAGTGATGTAGGGCTCACTAGCGGGAGACGATCAGATACGCAGTATTTT. V gene TRBV2 combines with J gene TRBJ2-3, with 11 bases that match TRBD2. V was pared by 3 bases and J by 4 bases, with 15 bases of the junction left unmatched. The CDR3 has 19 residues. From germline, CDR1 is SNHLY and CDR2 FYNNEI.

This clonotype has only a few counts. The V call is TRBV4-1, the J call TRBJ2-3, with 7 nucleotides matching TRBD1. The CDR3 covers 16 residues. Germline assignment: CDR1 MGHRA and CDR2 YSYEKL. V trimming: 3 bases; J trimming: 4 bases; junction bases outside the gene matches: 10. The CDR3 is CASSQSRDSLPDTQYF. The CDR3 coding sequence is TGCGCCAGCAGCCAGAGCAGGGACAGTCTGCCAGATACGCAGTATTTT.

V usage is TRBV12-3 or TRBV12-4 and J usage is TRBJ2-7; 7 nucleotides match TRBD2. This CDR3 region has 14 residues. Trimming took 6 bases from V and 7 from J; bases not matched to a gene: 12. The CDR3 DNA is TGTGCCAGCAGATATCGGGACGGGGGGAGTGAGCAGTACTTC. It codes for CASRYRDGGSEQYF.

Here the CDR3 reads CSATGGSYNEQFF. The CDR3 nucleotides are TGCAGTGCCACGGGGGGTTCCTACAATGAGCAGTTCTTC. The rearrangement joins TRBV20-1 to TRBJ2-1, with 7 bases aligning to TRBD2. The CDR3 runs 13 residues. Germline values: CDR1 DFQATT, CDR2 SNEGSKA (reference sequence). Trimming removed 6 bases from V and 1 base from J; junction bases left unmatched: 3.

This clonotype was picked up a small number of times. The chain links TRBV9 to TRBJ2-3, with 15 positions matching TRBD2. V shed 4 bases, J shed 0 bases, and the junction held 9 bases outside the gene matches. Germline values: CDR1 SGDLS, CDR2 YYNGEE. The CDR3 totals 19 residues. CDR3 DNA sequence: TGTGCCAGCAGCAAACAAGGACTAGCGGGAGGGACTAGCACAGATACGCAGTATTTT. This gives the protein CASSKQGLAGGTSTDTQYF.

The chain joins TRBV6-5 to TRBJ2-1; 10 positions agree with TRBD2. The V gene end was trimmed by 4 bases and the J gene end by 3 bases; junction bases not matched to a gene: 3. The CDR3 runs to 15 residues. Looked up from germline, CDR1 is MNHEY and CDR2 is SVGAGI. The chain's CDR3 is CASSSSSGGYNEQFF. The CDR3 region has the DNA TGTGCCAGCAGTTCGTCTAGCGGGGGCTACAATGAGCAGTTCTTC.

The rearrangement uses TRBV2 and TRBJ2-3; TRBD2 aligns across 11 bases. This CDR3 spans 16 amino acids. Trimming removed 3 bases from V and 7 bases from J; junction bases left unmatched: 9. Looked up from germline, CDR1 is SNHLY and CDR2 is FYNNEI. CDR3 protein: CASSETASGGIYTQYF. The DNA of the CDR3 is TGTGCCAGCAGTGAGACGGCTAGCGGGGGGATCTATACGCAGTATTTT.

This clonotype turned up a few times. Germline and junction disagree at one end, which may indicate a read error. CDR3 nucleotide sequence: TGTGACAGCAGCACCACTGGCGGGAGACTCTACGAGCAGTACTTC. It translates to CDSSTTGGRLYEQYF. The chain carries TRBV6-2 or TRBV6-3 and TRBJ2-7; 7 bases align to TRBD2. The V gene's germline CDR1 is MNHEY and CDR2 SVGEGT. The CDR3 covers 15 residues.